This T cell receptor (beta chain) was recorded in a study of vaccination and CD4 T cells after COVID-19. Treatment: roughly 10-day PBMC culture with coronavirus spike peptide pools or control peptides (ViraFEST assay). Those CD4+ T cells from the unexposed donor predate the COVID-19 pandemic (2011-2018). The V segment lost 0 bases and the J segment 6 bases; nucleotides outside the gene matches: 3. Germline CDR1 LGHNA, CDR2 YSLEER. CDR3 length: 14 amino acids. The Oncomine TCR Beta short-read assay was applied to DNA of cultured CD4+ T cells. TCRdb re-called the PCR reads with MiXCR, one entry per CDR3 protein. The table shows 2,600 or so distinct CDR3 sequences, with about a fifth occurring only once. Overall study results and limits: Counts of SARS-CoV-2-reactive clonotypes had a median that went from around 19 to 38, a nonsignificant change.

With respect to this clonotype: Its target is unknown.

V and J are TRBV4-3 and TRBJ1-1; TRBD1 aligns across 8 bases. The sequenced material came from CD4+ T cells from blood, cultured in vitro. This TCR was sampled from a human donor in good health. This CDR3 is CASSQETGVAEAFF. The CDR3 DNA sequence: TGCGCCAGCAGCCAAGAGACAGGGGTCGCTGAAGCTTTCTTT.